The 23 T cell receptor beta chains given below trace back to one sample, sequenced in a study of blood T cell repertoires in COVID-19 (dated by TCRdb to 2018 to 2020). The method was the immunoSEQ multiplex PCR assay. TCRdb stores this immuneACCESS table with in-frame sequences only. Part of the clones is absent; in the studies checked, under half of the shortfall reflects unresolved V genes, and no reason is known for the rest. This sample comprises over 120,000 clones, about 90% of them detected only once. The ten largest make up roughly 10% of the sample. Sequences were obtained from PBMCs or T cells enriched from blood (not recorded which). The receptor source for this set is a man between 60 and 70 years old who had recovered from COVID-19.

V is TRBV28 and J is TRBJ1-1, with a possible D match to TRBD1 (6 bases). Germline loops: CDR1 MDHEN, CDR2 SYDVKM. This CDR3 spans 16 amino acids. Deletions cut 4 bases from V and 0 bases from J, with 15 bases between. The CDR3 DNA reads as TGTGCCAGCAGTTCCCCCCGGGAGGGGGTGAACACTGAAGCTTTCTTT. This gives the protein CASSSPREGVNTEAFF.

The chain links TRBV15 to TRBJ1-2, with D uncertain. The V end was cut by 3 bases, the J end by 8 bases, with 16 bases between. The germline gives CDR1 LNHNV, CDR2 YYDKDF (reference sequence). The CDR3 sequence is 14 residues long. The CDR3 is CATSSLEVALGYTF. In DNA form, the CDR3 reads TGTGCCACCAGCAGCTTAGAGGTTGCGTTAGGCTACACCTTC.

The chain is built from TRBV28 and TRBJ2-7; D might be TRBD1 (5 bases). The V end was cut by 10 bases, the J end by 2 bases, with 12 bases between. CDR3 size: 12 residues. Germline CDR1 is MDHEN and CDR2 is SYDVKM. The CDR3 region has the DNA TGTGCCACGATGACGGACACCTACGAGCAGTACTTC. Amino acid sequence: CATMTDTYEQYF.

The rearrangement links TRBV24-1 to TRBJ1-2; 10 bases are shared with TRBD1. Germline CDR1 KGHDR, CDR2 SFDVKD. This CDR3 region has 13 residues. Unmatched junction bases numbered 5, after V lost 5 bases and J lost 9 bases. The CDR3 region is CATSGGQGFSYTF. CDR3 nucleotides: TGTGCCACCAGTGGGGGACAGGGGTTTAGCTACACCTTC.

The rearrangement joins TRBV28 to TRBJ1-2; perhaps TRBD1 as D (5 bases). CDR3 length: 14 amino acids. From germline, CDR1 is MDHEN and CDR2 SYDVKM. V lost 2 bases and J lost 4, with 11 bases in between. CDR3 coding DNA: TGTGCCAGCAGTTTAAATGGGGCAGTCTATGGCTACACCTTC. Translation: CASSLNGAVYGYTF.

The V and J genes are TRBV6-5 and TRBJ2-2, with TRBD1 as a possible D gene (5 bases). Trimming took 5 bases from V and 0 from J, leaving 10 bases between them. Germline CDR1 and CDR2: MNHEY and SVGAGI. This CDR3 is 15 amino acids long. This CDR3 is CASSTGRSNTGELFF. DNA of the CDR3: TGTGCCAGCAGTACAGGCAGATCGAACACCGGGGAGCTGTTTTTT.

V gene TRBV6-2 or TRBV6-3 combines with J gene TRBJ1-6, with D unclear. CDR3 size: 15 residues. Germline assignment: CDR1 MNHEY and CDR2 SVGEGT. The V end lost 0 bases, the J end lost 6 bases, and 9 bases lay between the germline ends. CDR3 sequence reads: CASSYSRQANSPLHF. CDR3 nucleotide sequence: TGTGCCAGCAGTTACTCCCGGCAGGCTAATTCACCCCTCCACTTT.

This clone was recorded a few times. CDR3 residues: CASSQYRDTNYGYTF. The CDR3 coding sequence is TGCGCCAGCAGCCAATACCGGGACACCAACTATGGCTACACCTTC. The gene calls are TRBV4-1 and TRBJ1-2; the D gene is possibly TRBD1 (6 bases). Germline lookup yields CDR1 MGHRA and CDR2 YSYEKL. V was trimmed by 2 bases and J by 2 bases, leaving 12 bases between them. The CDR3 sequence is 15 residues long.

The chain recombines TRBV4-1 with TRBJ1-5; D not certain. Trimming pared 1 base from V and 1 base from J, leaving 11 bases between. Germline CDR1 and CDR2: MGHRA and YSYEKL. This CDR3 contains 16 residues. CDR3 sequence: CASSQGNILSNQPQHF. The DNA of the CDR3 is TGCGCCAGCAGCCAAGGTAACATATTGAGCAATCAGCCCCAGCATTTT.

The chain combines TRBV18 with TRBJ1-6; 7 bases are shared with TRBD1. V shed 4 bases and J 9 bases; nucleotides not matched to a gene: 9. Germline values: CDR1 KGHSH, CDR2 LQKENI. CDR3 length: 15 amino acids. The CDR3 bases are TGTGCCAGCTCACGCACCGGGACAGTCACTTCACCCCTCCACTTT. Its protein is CASSRTGTVTSPLHF.

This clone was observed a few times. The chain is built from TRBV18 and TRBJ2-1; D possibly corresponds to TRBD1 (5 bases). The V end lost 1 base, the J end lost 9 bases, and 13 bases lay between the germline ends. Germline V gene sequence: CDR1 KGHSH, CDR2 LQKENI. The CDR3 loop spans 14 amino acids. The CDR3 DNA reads TGTGCCAGCTCACCACTTCACCCAGGGCGTGAGCAGTTCTTC. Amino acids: CASSPLHPGREQFF.

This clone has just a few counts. CDR3 sequence reads: CAISDLDRKIYGYTF. CDR3 in DNA: TGTGCCATCAGTGACCTGGACAGGAAAATCTATGGCTACACCTTC. This rearrangement joins TRBV10-3 to TRBJ1-2; TRBD1 aligns across 7 bases. The ends lost 3 bases at V and 4 bases at J; junction bases unmatched: 8. CDR3 size: 15 residues. Germline CDR1 is ENHRY and CDR2 is SYGVKD.

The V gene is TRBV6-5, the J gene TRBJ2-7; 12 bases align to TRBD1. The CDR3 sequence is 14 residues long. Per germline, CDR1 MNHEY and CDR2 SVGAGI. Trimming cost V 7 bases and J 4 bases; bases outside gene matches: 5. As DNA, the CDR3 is TGTGCCAGCACGGGGACAGGGGGCCGGTACGAGCAGTACTTC. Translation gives CASTGTGGRYEQYF.

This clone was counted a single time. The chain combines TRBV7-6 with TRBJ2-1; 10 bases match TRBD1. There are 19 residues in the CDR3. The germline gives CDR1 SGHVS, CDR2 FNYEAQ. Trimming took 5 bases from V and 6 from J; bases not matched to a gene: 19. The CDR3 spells CASSLGTGVGLEGPNEQFF. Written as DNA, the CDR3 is TGTGCCAGCAGCCTCGGGACAGGGGTTGGACTAGAGGGTCCCAATGAGCAGTTCTTC.

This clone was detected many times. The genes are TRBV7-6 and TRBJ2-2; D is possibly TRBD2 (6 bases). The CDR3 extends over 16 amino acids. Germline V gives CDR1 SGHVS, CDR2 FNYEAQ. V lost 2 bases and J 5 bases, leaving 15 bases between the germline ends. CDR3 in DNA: TGTGCCAGCAGCTTAATTTCGGGAGAAGGAACCGGGGAGCTGTTTTTT. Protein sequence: CASSLISGEGTGELFF.

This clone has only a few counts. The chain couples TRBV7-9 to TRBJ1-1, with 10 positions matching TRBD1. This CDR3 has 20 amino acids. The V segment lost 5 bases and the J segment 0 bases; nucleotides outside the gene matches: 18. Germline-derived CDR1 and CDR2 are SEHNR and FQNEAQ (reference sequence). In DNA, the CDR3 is TGTGCCAGCAGCATCCCCCAGGGACAGGGGCGGGGGTACATGAACACTGAAGCTTTCTTT. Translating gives CASSIPQGQGRGYMNTEAFF.

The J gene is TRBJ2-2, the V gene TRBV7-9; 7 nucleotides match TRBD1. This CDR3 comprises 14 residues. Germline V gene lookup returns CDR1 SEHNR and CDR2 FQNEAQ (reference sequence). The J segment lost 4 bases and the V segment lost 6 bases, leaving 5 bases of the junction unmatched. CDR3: CASREQGTTGELFF. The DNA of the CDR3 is TGTGCCAGCAGGGAACAGGGGACCACCGGGGAGCTGTTTTTT.

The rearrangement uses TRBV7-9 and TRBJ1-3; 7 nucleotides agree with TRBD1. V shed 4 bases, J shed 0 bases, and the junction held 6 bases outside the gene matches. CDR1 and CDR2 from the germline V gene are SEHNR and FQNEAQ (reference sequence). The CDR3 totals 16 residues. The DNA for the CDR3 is TGTGCCAGCAGCTCGGGACAGCAGTACTCTGGAAACACCATATATTTT. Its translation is CASSSGQQYSGNTIYF.

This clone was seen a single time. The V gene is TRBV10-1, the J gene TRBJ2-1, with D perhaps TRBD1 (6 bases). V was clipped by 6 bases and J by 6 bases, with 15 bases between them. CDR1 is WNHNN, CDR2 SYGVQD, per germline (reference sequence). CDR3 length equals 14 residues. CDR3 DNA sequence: TGCGCCAGCAGCCGATCAGGGGCCGCCAATGAGCAGTTCTTC. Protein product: CASSRSGAANEQFF.

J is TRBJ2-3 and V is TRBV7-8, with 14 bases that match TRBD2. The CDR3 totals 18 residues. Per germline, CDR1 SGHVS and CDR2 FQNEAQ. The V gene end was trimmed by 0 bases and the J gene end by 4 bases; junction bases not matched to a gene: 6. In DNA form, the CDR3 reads TGTGCCAGCAGCTTAGCGACTAGCGGGAGGGCCGCGGCAGATACGCAGTATTTT. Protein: CASSLATSGRAAADTQYF.

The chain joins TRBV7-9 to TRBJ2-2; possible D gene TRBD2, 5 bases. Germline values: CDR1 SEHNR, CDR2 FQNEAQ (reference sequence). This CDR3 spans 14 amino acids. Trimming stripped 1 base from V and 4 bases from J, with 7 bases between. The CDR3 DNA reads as TGTGCCAGCAGCTTAGTCGAGGGCACCGGGGAGCTGTTTTTT. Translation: CASSLVEGTGELFF.

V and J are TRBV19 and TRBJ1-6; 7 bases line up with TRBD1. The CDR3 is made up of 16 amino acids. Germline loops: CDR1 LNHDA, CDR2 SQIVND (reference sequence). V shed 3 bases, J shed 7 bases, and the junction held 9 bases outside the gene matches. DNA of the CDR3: TGTGCCAGTAGTATGGGACAGCCCGCGGGCAATTCACCCCTCCACTTT. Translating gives CASSMGQPAGNSPLHF.

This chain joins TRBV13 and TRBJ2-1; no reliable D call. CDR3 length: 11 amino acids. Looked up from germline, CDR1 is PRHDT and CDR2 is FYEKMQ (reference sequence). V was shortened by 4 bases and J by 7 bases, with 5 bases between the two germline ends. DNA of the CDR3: TGTGCCAGCAGCTCTTATAATGAGCAGTTCTTC. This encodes CASSSYNEQFF.